Following are 18 T cell receptor beta chains from one sample sequenced in a study of T-cell reconstitution after alpha-beta-depleted transplantation in children. Preparation of the TCRbeta library was carried out with unique molecular identifiers. TCRdb re-derived calls from the PCR reads in MiXCR, one entry per CDR3 protein. The sample contains some 600,000 distinct CDR3 sequences, 10% to 15% of which appear only once. This specimen consisted of PBMCs, mostly from graft donor cells, obtained 360 days after TCRalphabeta/CD19-depleted stem cell transplant. The receptor set was obtained from a male patient aged 5 to 17 who had a stem cell transplant for acute myeloid leukemia, so the T cells may come from the graft donor.

This clonotype was recorded many times. The V call is TRBV29-1, the J call TRBJ2-5; the D is unclear. The CDR3 sequence is 12 residues long. Germline V gene lookup returns CDR1 SQVTM and CDR2 ANQGSEA. Deletions cut 3 bases from V and 1 base from J, with 6 bases between. The CDR3 region is CSVEAFQETQYF. The CDR3 coding sequence is TGCAGCGTTGAGGCGTTCCAAGAGACCCAGTACTTC.

This clonotype was counted ten times or more. This chain links TRBV5-1 with TRBJ2-1; no clear D. The CDR3 sequence is 16 residues long. Germline CDR1 is SGHRS and CDR2 is YFSETQ. V was clipped by 1 base and J by 0 bases, with 11 bases between them. CDR3 in DNA: TGCGCCAGCAGCTTGAACACCCTTAGCTCCTACAATGAGCAGTTCTTC. Translating gives CASSLNTLSSYNEQFF.

The rearrangement uses TRBV7-2 and TRBJ2-7; perhaps TRBD1 as D (6 bases). This CDR3 contains 15 residues. V was clipped by 1 base and J by 2 bases, with 12 bases between them. Germline values: CDR1 SGHTA, CDR2 FQGNSA. The CDR3 nucleotides read TGTGCCAGCAGCTTAGGACAGGTCACCACCTACGAGCAGTACTTC. Translating it yields CASSLGQVTTYEQYF. Full variable domain (missing parts from reference TRBV7-2 and TRBJ2-7): GAGVSQSPSNKVTEKGKDVELRCDPISGHTALYWYRQSLGQGLEFLIYFQGNSAPDKSGLPSDRFSAERTGGSVSTLTIQRTQQEDSAVYLCASSLGQVTTYEQYFGPGTRLTVT.

This clonotype was recorded at least ten times. This chain uses TRBV15 with TRBJ2-3; D is unresolved. The CDR3 runs 14 residues. Deletions cut 1 base from V and 2 bases from J, with 7 bases between. Germline values: CDR1 LNHNV, CDR2 YYDKDF (reference sequence). The DNA for the CDR3 is TGTGCCACCAGCAGAGGACTTCCCACAGATACGCAGTATTTT. It specifies CATSRGLPTDTQYF.

The V gene is TRBV20-1, the J gene TRBJ2-2, with D tentatively TRBD1 (6 bases). The CDR3 is 15 amino acids. Trimming cost V 3 bases and J 3 bases, with 14 bases left between them. The germline gives CDR1 DFQATT, CDR2 SNEGSKA (reference sequence). The CDR3 sequence: CSARAGVRDTGELFF. In DNA, the CDR3 is TGCAGTGCTAGGGCAGGGGTACGAGACACCGGGGAGCTGTTTTTT.

The V call is TRBV28, the J call TRBJ2-1, with 9 bases that match TRBD2. J lost 4 bases, V lost 8 bases, and 9 bases had no gene match. CDR1 and CDR2 (germline): MDHEN, SYDVKM. This CDR3 is built from 15 residues. CDR3 in DNA: TGTGCCAGCGGCCCCGGGACTAGCCTTTACAATGAGCAGTTCTTC. Translating it yields CASGPGTSLYNEQFF.

The table lists this clonotype with many counts. This chain connects TRBV5-1 to TRBJ2-1; TRBD1 is a possible D gene (5 bases). This CDR3 has 15 amino acids. Germline V lookup: CDR1 SGHRS, CDR2 YFSETQ. V was shortened by 2 bases and J by 3 bases, with 12 bases between the two germline ends. CDR3 in amino acids: CASSFKDNHYNEQFF. The CDR3 DNA follows: TGCGCCAGCAGCTTCAAGGACAATCACTACAATGAGCAGTTCTTC.

The V and J genes are TRBV7-2 and TRBJ2-1; TRBD2 matches at 8 bases. Germline V CDR1 and CDR2: SGHTA, FQGNSA. Trimming at V came to 5 bases and at J to 7 bases, leaving 10 bases not matched to a gene. This CDR3 is 15 amino acids long. The CDR3 is CASSPPGTRTNEQFF. The CDR3 bases are TGTGCCAGCAGCCCGCCTGGGACTAGGACTAATGAGCAGTTCTTC.

This clonotype was counted a few times. This chain connects TRBV7-3 to TRBJ2-5; 8 nucleotides agree with TRBD2. The CDR3 sequence is 18 residues long. Germline V gene lookup returns CDR1 SGHTA and CDR2 FQGTGA. With V trimmed by 1 base and J by 2 bases, 12 bases remained unmatched. CDR3 sequence reads: CASSLRAGVAGFQETQYF. The CDR3 DNA follows: TGTGCCAGCAGCTTAAGGGCCGGGGTAGCGGGGTTTCAAGAGACCCAGTACTTC.

This clonotype was seen a few times. The chain recombines TRBV20-1 with TRBJ2-5, with 8 bases that match TRBD1. Germline V gene data show CDR1 as DFQATT and CDR2 as SNEGSKA (reference sequence). Unmatched junction bases numbered 28, after V lost 5 bases and J lost 5 bases. CDR3 length: 20 residues. The chain's CDR3 is CSASMTRGRASEPRGETQYF. Written as DNA, the CDR3 is TGCAGTGCTTCGATGACCAGGGGGCGGGCTAGCGAACCAAGAGGGGAGACCCAGTACTTC.

This clonotype was counted many times. This sequence joins TRBV2 and TRBJ2-3, with D unclear. Trimming removed 2 bases from V and 4 bases from J, with 10 bases in between. The CDR3 extends over 14 amino acids. Germline V gene lookup returns CDR1 SNHLY and CDR2 FYNNEI. As DNA, the CDR3 is TGTGCCAGCAGTGAAAAAGGGAATTCAGATACGCAGTATTTT. It yields the protein CASSEKGNSDTQYF.

The chain carries TRBV7-2 and TRBJ2-5; maybe TRBD2 (6 bases). The CDR3 sequence is 15 residues long. The germline CDR1 and CDR2 sequences are SGHTA and FQGNSA. The ends were cut back, 1 base at V and 5 bases at J, with 14 bases in the middle. The CDR3 reads CASSLVVRDRETQYF. The CDR3 coding sequence is TGTGCCAGCAGCTTAGTCGTGCGGGATCGGGAGACCCAGTACTTC.

V gene TRBV7-2 combines with J gene TRBJ2-7, with 7 positions matching TRBD2. The CDR3 has 14 residues. V lost 2 bases and J lost 3; bases outside the gene matches: 4. The germline CDR1 and CDR2 sequences are SGHTA and FQGNSA. Written as DNA, the CDR3 is TGTGCCAGCAGCTTATCTAGCGGAATCTACGAGCAGTACTTC. Protein product: CASSLSSGIYEQYF.

This clonotype was seen more than once but under ten times. J is TRBJ1-1 and V is TRBV20-1; D remains unclear. The length of the CDR3 is 12 residues. CDR1 and CDR2 (germline): DFQATT, SNEGSKA (reference sequence). V lost 5 bases to trimming and J lost 1 base, with 8 bases between them. In DNA, the CDR3 is TGCAGTGCTGCCATAGGGAACACTGAAGCTTTCTTT. This translates into CSAAIGNTEAFF.

J is TRBJ2-3 and V is TRBV20-1; D remains unclear. The V end lost 5 bases, the J end lost 0 bases, and 18 bases lay between the germline ends. The CDR3 spans 16 residues. CDR1 is DFQATT, CDR2 SNEGSKA, per germline (reference sequence). The CDR3 region is CSARNSGRSSTDTQYF. CDR3 bases: TGCAGTGCTCGCAACTCGGGCCGAAGTAGCACAGATACGCAGTATTTT.

This clonotype showed up many times. The chain combines TRBV12-3 or TRBV12-4 with TRBJ2-5, with 9 bases matching TRBD1. V trimming: 7 bases; J trimming: 5 bases; junction bases outside the gene matches: 5. The CDR3 length is 13 residues. This CDR3 reads CASTTGGRETQYF. The DNA of the CDR3 is TGTGCCAGCACGACAGGGGGTCGGGAGACCCAGTACTTC.

This clonotype occurred a few times. V and J are TRBV11-2 and TRBJ2-3; D may be TRBD2 (6 bases). The CDR3 spans 14 residues. Trimming shortened V by 4 bases and J by 8 bases, and 16 bases separated the two germline ends. Germline CDR1 is SGHAT and CDR2 is FQNNGV. The CDR3 sequence is CASSSPRSGLTQYF. In nucleotides, the CDR3 is TGTGCCAGCAGCTCCCCGAGGAGCGGGCTTACGCAGTATTTT. Full variable domain (outside the CDR3, taken from reference TRBV11-2 and TRBJ2-3): EAGVAQSPRYKIIEKRQSVAFWCNPISGHATLYWYQQILGQGPKLLIQFQNNGVVDDSQLPKDRFSAERLKGVDSTLKIQPAKLEDSAVYLCASSSPRSGLTQYFGPGTRLTVL.

The count of this clonotype is one. This chain connects TRBV29-1 to TRBJ2-7, with D possibly called TRBD1 or TRBD2 (5 bases each). In germline, CDR1 is SQVTM, CDR2 ANQGSEA. The CDR3 is made up of 11 amino acids. V was trimmed by 3 bases and J by 5 bases, leaving 8 bases between them. The CDR3 DNA reads TGCAGCGTTGACGGGGCCAACGAGCAGTACTTC. It codes for CSVDGANEQYF.